The 25 T cell receptor beta chains below come from one sample, sequenced in a study of T cell repertoires and Cas9 in healthy adults. Assay used: immunoSEQ multiplex PCR; TCRdb lists only in-frame clones, some missing. The sample includes approximately 1,500 clones, roughly 72% of them seen just once. The material sequenced was SpCas9-reactive Tregs (CD4+, CD25+, CD127-, CD137+, CD154-) from PBMCs; culture status not recorded. These receptors were obtained from a human donor in good health.

The chain combines TRBV10-3 with TRBJ2-2; TRBD2 matches 10 bases. Per the germline V gene, CDR1 is ENHRY and CDR2 is SYGVKD. With V trimmed by 5 bases and J by 4 bases, 10 bases remained unmatched. This CDR3 has 17 residues. Here the CDR3 DNA reads TGTGCCATCAGTCGCGGACTAGCGGTTGGGGGCACCGGGGAGCTGTTTTTT. This codes for CAISRGLAVGGTGELFF.

The CDR3 reads CASSPTGATNEKLFF. DNA for the CDR3: TGCGCCAGCAGCCCGACAGGGGCAACTAATGAAAAACTGTTTTTT. J is TRBJ1-4 and V is TRBV5-1, with TRBD1 matching 8 bases. The CDR3 contains 15 residues. With 4 bases clipped from V and 0 bases from J, the junction kept 2 bases outside the gene matches. CDR1 is SGHRS, CDR2 YFSETQ, per germline.

This clone was detected only once. This chain uses TRBV7-8 with TRBJ2-3, with a possible D match to TRBD1 (7 bases). Trimming cost V 1 base and J 1 base, with 24 bases left between them. The CDR3 contains 20 residues. From germline, CDR1 is SGHVS and CDR2 FQNEAQ. The CDR3 nucleotides are TGTGCCAGCAGCTTAGGGAAGTTTCAGGGGGGCGTACGACGCACAGATACGCAGTATTTT. Protein: CASSLGKFQGGVRRTDTQYF.

This clone has only a few counts. The chain is built from TRBV7-8 and TRBJ2-3, with 8 bases lining up with TRBD2. The V and J ends lost 5 bases and 3 bases, in that order; junction bases with no gene match: 16. The CDR3 extends over 18 amino acids. In germline, CDR1 is SGHVS, CDR2 FQNEAQ. The DNA of the CDR3 is TGTGCCAGCAGCGTCGGCTTAGCGAGCGGGAGAATGACAGATACGCAGTATTTT. Protein product: CASSVGLASGRMTDTQYF. The full variable domain, in which reference TRBV7-8 and TRBJ2-3 provide the parts outside the CDR3, is GAGVSQSPRYKVAKRGQDVALRCDPISGHVSLFWYQQALGQGPEFLTYFQNEAQLDKSGLPSDRFFAERPEGSVSTLKIQRTQQEDSAVYLCASSVGLASGRMTDTQYFGPGTRLTVL.

The rearrangement joins TRBV9 to TRBJ1-5; D unresolved. Germline values: CDR1 SGDLS, CDR2 YYNGEE. CDR3 length: 13 amino acids. With 0 bases removed from V and 4 bases from J, the gap between germline ends came to 5 bases. The CDR3 spells CASSVDVNQPQHF. In DNA form, the CDR3 reads TGTGCCAGCAGCGTAGACGTAAATCAGCCCCAGCATTTT.

This rearrangement joins TRBV19 to TRBJ2-7; D gene ambiguous. Trimming cost V 7 bases and J 5 bases, with 18 bases left between them. The germline V gene has CDR1 LNHDA and CDR2 SQIVND (reference sequence). The CDR3 spans 14 residues. The CDR3 reads CASTPLGVTDEQYF. CDR3 nucleotide sequence: TGTGCCAGTACCCCTCTCGGAGTCACGGACGAGCAGTACTTC.

The genes are TRBV28 and TRBJ1-3; a weak D match, TRBD1 (5 bases). The CDR3 covers 16 residues. Between the trimmed V and J ends, which lost 2 bases and 4 bases, there was a span of 15 bases. Germline CDR1 and CDR2: MDHEN and SYDVKM. As DNA, the CDR3 is TGTGCCAGCAGTTTAGGCTACAGGTCGAGGGGAAACACCATATATTTT. Its protein is CASSLGYRSRGNTIYF.

This chain connects TRBV27 to TRBJ2-1; 9 nucleotides match TRBD1. The germline V gene has CDR1 MNHEY and CDR2 SMNVEV (reference sequence). This CDR3 has 15 amino acids. With 6 bases clipped from V and 6 bases from J, the junction kept 9 bases outside the gene matches. CDR3: CASSKRTGVGNEQFF. CDR3 DNA: TGTGCCAGCAGCAAACGGACAGGGGTGGGCAATGAGCAGTTCTTC.

This clone is a singleton in its sample. The genes are TRBV5-3 and TRBJ1-6; D is ambiguous. TRBV5-3 is annotated as an ORF whose role is uncertain. Trimming shortened V by 10 bases and J by 8 bases, and 7 bases separated the two germline ends. The CDR3 runs to 10 residues. The CDR3 reads CAFAHSPLHF. Here the CDR3 DNA reads TGTGCCTTCGCACATTCACCCCTCCACTTT.

This chain joins TRBV7-2 and TRBJ1-1; the match to TRBD1 covers 7 bases. CDR1 and CDR2 (germline): SGHTA, FQGNSA. The CDR3 is 13 residues long. Trimming took 5 bases from V and 4 from J; bases not matched to a gene: 4. DNA of the CDR3: TGTGCCAGCAGCGCGGGACAGTTCACTGAAGCTTTCTTT. Its protein product is CASSAGQFTEAFF.

V usage is TRBV7-8 and J usage is TRBJ1-5; no definite D call. Germline V gives CDR1 SGHVS, CDR2 FQNEAQ. The CDR3 runs 16 residues. Between the trimmed V and J ends, which lost 2 bases and 6 bases, there was a span of 17 bases. Here the CDR3 reads CASSLTLGGLGQPQHF. The DNA for the CDR3 is TGTGCCAGCAGCTTAACCCTGGGAGGGCTAGGTCAGCCCCAGCATTTT.

The chain combines TRBV27 with TRBJ1-2; perhaps TRBD1 as D (5 bases). Per the germline V gene, CDR1 is MNHEY and CDR2 is SMNVEV (reference sequence). Trimming stripped 2 bases from V and 0 bases from J, with 10 bases between. The CDR3 sequence is 15 residues long. The CDR3 sequence is CASSLGTAANYGYTF. DNA for the CDR3: TGTGCCAGCAGTTTAGGGACGGCAGCTAACTATGGCTACACCTTC.

A word on this clone: At one end, the junction sequence differs from germline, possibly due to a read error. The V call is TRBV5-6, the J call TRBJ2-5, with D perhaps TRBD2 (5 bases). CDR1 is SGHDT, CDR2 YYEEEE, per germline. The CDR3 has 14 residues. CDR3 residues: CASTLGLSQKTQYF. The CDR3 DNA is TGTGCCAGCACCCTCGGACTCAGCCAAAAGACCCAGTACTTC. The full variable domain, its missing parts supplied by reference TRBV5-6 and TRBJ2-5, is DAGVTQSPTHLIKTRGQQVTLRCSPKSGHDTVSWYQQALGQGPQFIFQYYEEEERQRGNFPDRFSGHQFPNYSSELNVNALLLGDSALYLCASTLGLSQKTQYFGPGTRLLVL.

The chain links TRBV5-1 to TRBJ2-5; D call uncertain. The V gene lost 0 bases and the J gene lost 4 bases, with 19 bases spanning the gap. The CDR3 runs 17 residues. Germline-derived CDR1 and CDR2 are SGHRS and YFSETQ. The CDR3 bases are TGCGCCAGCAGCTTGGACCCCATGCAAGGGCTGCGAGAGACCCAGTACTTC. Protein product: CASSLDPMQGLRETQYF.

V usage is TRBV19 and J usage is TRBJ1-1, with 7 bases aligning to TRBD1. Per the germline V gene, CDR1 is LNHDA and CDR2 is SQIVND (reference sequence). This CDR3 contains 11 residues. V shed 6 bases, J shed 9 bases, and the junction held 4 bases outside the gene matches. The CDR3 sequence: CASSADRQAFF. The CDR3 region has the DNA TGTGCCAGTAGCGCGGACAGGCAAGCTTTCTTT.

This clone has just one count. The J gene is TRBJ2-7, the V gene TRBV7-2, with D possibly TRBD2 on 6 matching bases. The CDR3 consists of 13 residues. CDR1 is SGHTA and CDR2 is FQGNSA in the germline V gene. V gave up 5 bases and J gave up 7 bases, with 15 bases separating them. The DNA of the CDR3 is TGTGCCAGCAGCCTAGTCGGGACTCAAGAGCAGTACGTC. Residues: CASSLVGTQEQYV.

The CDR3 DNA is TGTGCCAGCAGCTTTAATTGGGGTTCCGGGACAGGGGGCACAGATACGCAGTATTTT. Translating it yields CASSFNWGSGTGGTDTQYF. The V gene is TRBV11-2, the J gene TRBJ2-3; the match to TRBD1 covers 10 bases. The germline CDR1 and CDR2 sequences are SGHAT and FQNNGV. The V segment lost 3 bases and the J segment 1 base; nucleotides outside the gene matches: 13. This CDR3 comprises 19 residues.

This clone was found a few times. This chain uses TRBV7-7 with TRBJ2-1, with a possible D match to TRBD2 (7 bases). The CDR3 extends over 15 amino acids. Looked up from germline, CDR1 is SSHAT and CDR2 is FNYEAQ (reference sequence). V gave up 4 bases and J gave up 5 bases, with 15 bases separating them. The DNA of the CDR3 is TGTGCCAGCAGCTGGGGGGCTAGCGGACACAATGAGCAGTTCTTC. It translates to CASSWGASGHNEQFF.

This clone was detected a few times. V is TRBV11-3 and J is TRBJ1-2; 9 positions match TRBD1. Germline V gene sequence: CDR1 SGHNT, CDR2 YENEEA. CDR3 length: 14 residues. V was clipped by 2 bases and J by 9 bases; unmatched bases: 7. CDR3 DNA: TGTGCCAGCAGCTTAACCACGACAGGGGGTAGCTACACCTTC. Translation gives CASSLTTTGGSYTF. The full variable domain, completed using reference TRBV11-3 and TRBJ1-2, is EAGVVQSPRYKIIEKKQPVAFWCNPISGHNTLYWYLQNLGQGPELLIRYENEEAVDDSQLPKDRFSAERLKGVDSTLKIQPAELGDSAVYLCASSLTTTGGSYTFGSGTRLTVV.

V gene TRBV11-2 combines with J gene TRBJ1-5; 8 bases are shared with TRBD1. V was clipped by 5 bases and J by 4 bases; unmatched bases: 7. CDR1 SGHAT and CDR2 FQNNGV come from the germline V gene. The CDR3 totals 15 residues. The DNA for the CDR3 is TGTGCCAGCAGCCAGACAGGGGTCCGAAATCAGCCCCAGCATTTT. Protein product: CASSQTGVRNQPQHF.

The chain employs TRBV14 and TRBJ1-1, with D hard to call. CDR3 length: 15 amino acids. V was trimmed by 0 bases and J by 5 bases, leaving 13 bases between them. The germline gives CDR1 SGHDN, CDR2 FVKESK. CDR3 sequence reads: CASSQDLVTGTEAFF. CDR3 bases: TGTGCCAGCAGCCAAGATCTGGTGACGGGGACTGAAGCTTTCTTT.

This clone was seen just once. V is TRBV21-1 and J is TRBJ2-3; TRBD2 is the table's D call, not checked against the DNA. TRBV21-1 is designated a pseudogene. This CDR3 contains 17 residues. For the CDR3, the DNA is TGTGCCAGCAGCAAGGAGCGGGAGGAGACACCCACAGATACGCAGTATTTT. This sequence encodes CASSKEREETPTDTQYF.

V and J are TRBV2 and TRBJ2-3, with 9 bases fitting TRBD1. CDR1 SNHLY and CDR2 FYNNEI come from the germline V gene. V shed 6 bases, J shed 4 bases, and the junction held 5 bases outside the gene matches. The CDR3 sequence is 14 residues long. CDR3 residues: CASRWGQGPDTQYF. The CDR3 bases are TGTGCCAGCAGATGGGGACAGGGACCAGATACGCAGTATTTT.

This clone was found a few times. The rearrangement links TRBV28 to TRBJ1-5; the D is unclear. CDR1 and CDR2 from the germline V gene are MDHEN and SYDVKM. The germline V and J ends were trimmed by 3 bases and 0 bases, with 3 bases remaining between them. This CDR3 contains 13 residues. The CDR3 region has the DNA TGTGCCAGCAGTTTCCGTAGCAATCAGCCCCAGCATTTT. Its translation: CASSFRSNQPQHF.

This clone is large. This sample includes further DNA sequences coding for the same CDR3. The chain combines TRBV6-4 with TRBJ1-6; D remains unclear. CDR1 is MRHNA, CDR2 SNTAGT, per germline. The CDR3 has 13 amino acids. V lost 3 bases to trimming and J lost 8 bases, with 8 bases between them. The chain's CDR3 is CASSEREHSPLHF. DNA for the CDR3: TGTGCCAGCAGTGAAAGGGAGCATTCACCCCTCCACTTT.